Shown below are 21 T cell receptor beta chains from a single sample sequenced in a study of T cells in Graves' hyperthyroidism and ophthalmopathy (dated by TCRdb to about 2019). Libraries were prepared through multiplex PCR. The sequencer was an Illumina HiSeq 2000. TCR beta CDR3 regions were amplified from RNA transcripts. The TCR CDR3 was subjected to a first round of RT-PCR using the HTBI primer set and the Qiagen OneStep RT-PCR kit. The public reads were reprocessed in TCRdb via fastp at Q25 and MiXCR, keeping in-frame beta chains. Rows matching on CDR3 protein sequence are summarized as one entry with the most common DNA and genes. The sample data list 300,000 or so distinct CDR3 sequences, and around a sixth of these were observed just once. The biggest ten clones account for 45% to 50% of the sample. Sequenced input: blood. The receptors here all came from a woman in her forties or fifties with Graves' hyperthyroidism.

This clonotype was seen more than once but under ten times. The genes are TRBV20-1 and TRBJ2-2; 10 bases line up with TRBD2. Germline V gene data show CDR1 as DFQATT and CDR2 as SNEGSKA (reference sequence). The V segment lost 6 bases and the J segment 2 bases; nucleotides outside the gene matches: 6. The CDR3 is 15 amino acids. CDR3 in DNA: TGCAGTGCCACCGCACTAGCGGGAAACACCGGGGAGCTGTTTTTT. Its translation is CSATALAGNTGELFF.

This clonotype was counted many times. The chain combines TRBV12-3 or TRBV12-4 with TRBJ2-1, with 8 bases lining up with TRBD2. The trim removed 7 bases at V and 9 bases at J, leaving 14 bases unmatched. This CDR3 comprises 15 residues. CDR3 loop: CASNVRGGTGREQFF. The CDR3 coding sequence is TGTGCCAGCAATGTCCGCGGGGGGACTGGGCGTGAGCAGTTCTTC.

This chain uses TRBV20-1 with TRBJ1-1; 9 positions agree with TRBD1. Per the germline V gene, CDR1 is DFQATT and CDR2 is SNEGSKA (reference sequence). The length of the CDR3 is 14 residues. V gave up 8 bases and J gave up 3 bases; unmatched junction bases: 10. CDR3 nucleotides: TGCAGTTTAACAGGGGGCGAGTGGCACACTGAAGCTTTCTTT. Amino acid sequence: CSLTGGEWHTEAFF.

CDR3 sequence: CASGGLGYNEQFF. CDR3 nucleotide sequence: TGTGCCAGCGGGGGCTTAGGGTACAATGAGCAGTTCTTC. V is TRBV7-9 and J is TRBJ2-1; D might be TRBD1 (6 bases). The length of the CDR3 is 13 residues. Germline V gene sequence: CDR1 SEHNR, CDR2 FQNEAQ (reference sequence). V lost 8 bases and J 4 bases, leaving 12 bases between the germline ends.

The V and J genes are TRBV5-6 and TRBJ2-5, with D hard to call. Germline assignment: CDR1 SGHDT and CDR2 YYEEEE. Trimming cost V 1 base and J 1 base, with 8 bases left between them. The CDR3 extends over 14 amino acids. CDR3: CASSLMLTQETQYF. The CDR3 DNA is TGTGCCAGCAGCTTGATGCTAACCCAAGAGACCCAGTACTTC.

The genes are TRBV7-8 and TRBJ2-7, with 8 bases that match TRBD2. V shed 5 bases, J shed 0 bases, and the junction held 6 bases outside the gene matches. CDR3 size: 15 residues. The germline V gene has CDR1 SGHVS and CDR2 FQNEAQ. The CDR3 nucleotides are TGTGCCAGCAGCGTGCGGGAGGAAAGCTCCTACGAGCAGTACGTC. It specifies CASSVREESSYEQYV.

V and J are TRBV7-2 and TRBJ2-1; TRBD1 aligns across 7 bases. The CDR3 covers 14 residues. The germline V gene encodes CDR1 SGHTA and CDR2 FQGNSA. Trimming removed 1 base from V and 6 bases from J; junction bases left unmatched: 3. Here the CDR3 DNA reads TGTGCCAGCAGCTTAGGAAACAGGGGCAATGAGCAGTTCTTC. Amino acids: CASSLGNRGNEQFF.

This clonotype was seen repeatedly, ten times or more. The rearrangement uses TRBV28 and TRBJ2-5; possible D gene TRBD2, 6 bases. Trimming shortened V by 3 bases and J by 2 bases, and 13 bases separated the two germline ends. The germline V gene encodes CDR1 MDHEN and CDR2 SYDVKM. This CDR3 comprises 15 residues. CDR3 loop: CASSFRRGKQETQYF. CDR3 bases: TGTGCCAGCAGTTTTAGGCGGGGCAAACAAGAGACCCAGTACTTC. The whole variable domain, remainder taken from reference TRBV28 and TRBJ2-5, is DVKVTQSSRYLVKRTGEKVFLECVQDMDHENMFWYRQDPGLGLRLIYFSYDVKMKEKGDIPEGYSVSREKKERFSLILESASTNQTSMYLCASSFRRGKQETQYFGPGTRLLVL.

In this sample, this clonotype turned up many times. Here the CDR3 DNA reads TGTGCCAGCAGTGGGGTCAGTGGCACCTACGAGCAGTACGTC. Protein: CASSGVSGTYEQYV. The gene calls are TRBV2 and TRBJ2-7; D uncertain. Germline V CDR1 and CDR2: SNHLY, FYNNEI. V lost 4 bases and J lost 2, with 12 bases in between. This CDR3 contains 14 residues.

The chain has TRBV19 and TRBJ2-2; TRBD2 aligns across 7 bases. Germline V gene data show CDR1 as LNHDA and CDR2 as SQIVND (reference sequence). The CDR3 length is 14 residues. V lost 5 bases to trimming and J lost 6 bases; unmatched junction nucleotides: 6. CDR3 sequence: CASSASGVAGELFF. The CDR3 DNA sequence: TGTGCCAGTAGTGCCAGCGGGGTAGCCGGGGAGCTGTTTTTT.

The CDR3 loop is CASSEASLSVRVDSPLHF. CDR3 sequence (DNA): TGTGCCAGCAGTGAAGCGAGTTTGAGTGTTAGGGTTGATTCACCCCTCCACTTT. This sequence joins TRBV6-1 and TRBJ1-6; D is unresolved. The CDR3 is 18 amino acids. CDR1 and CDR2 from the germline V gene are MNHNS and SASEGT. V dropped 0 bases and J dropped 8 bases, with 20 bases sitting between them.

This clonotype was recorded at least ten times. This chain connects TRBV10-3 to TRBJ2-1; D gene uncertain. The germline gives CDR1 ENHRY, CDR2 SYGVKD. The CDR3 spans 13 residues. Trimming left V 0 bases short and J 7 bases short, with 7 bases between. CDR3 bases: TGTGCCATCAGTGAGTCGCCCATGAATGAGCAGTTCTTC. Protein: CAISESPMNEQFF.

The chain carries TRBV6-1 and TRBJ1-4; possibly TRBD1 for D (5 bases). V was cut by 5 bases and J by 2 bases, with 12 bases left in between. Germline CDR1 is MNHNS and CDR2 is SASEGT. The CDR3 runs 15 residues. The CDR3 coding sequence is TGTGCCAGCAGTCCTCAGTCAGGGACTAATGAAAAACTGTTTTTT. It translates to CASSPQSGTNEKLFF.

The J gene is TRBJ1-3, the V gene TRBV12-3 or TRBV12-4; D may be TRBD1 (6 bases). The V gene lost 6 bases and the J gene lost 4 bases, with 16 bases spanning the gap. The CDR3 has 15 residues. The CDR3 DNA follows: TGTGCCAGCAGCCCCTGGGGGGCGGGGGGAAACACCATATATTTT. Translated, it gives CASSPWGAGGNTIYF.

Here the CDR3 DNA reads TGTGCCACCAGCAGAGCGCACAGTCAATCCTATGGCTACACCTTC. Encoded protein: CATSRAHSQSYGYTF. This chain uses TRBV15 with TRBJ1-2; no clear D gene. V dropped 1 base and J dropped 4 bases, with 13 bases sitting between them. This CDR3 has 15 residues. In germline, CDR1 is LNHNV, CDR2 YYDKDF (reference sequence). The full variable domain, in which reference TRBV15 and TRBJ1-2 provide the parts outside the CDR3, is DAMVIQNPRYQVTQFGKPVTLSCSQTLNHNVMYWYQQKSSQAPKLLFHYYDKDFNNEADTPDNFQSRRPNTSFCFLDIRSPGLGDTAMYLCATSRAHSQSYGYTFGSGTRLTVV.

This rearrangement joins TRBV20-1 to TRBJ2-7; no firm D call. V lost 2 bases, J lost 8 bases, and 10 bases lay in between. The CDR3 is made up of 11 amino acids. Germline V gene data show CDR1 as DFQATT and CDR2 as SNEGSKA (reference sequence). In DNA, the CDR3 is TGCAGTGCTAGACGGGCCTGCCAGCAGTACGTC. This codes for CSARRACQQYV.

In regard to this clonotype: One end of the junction fails to match germline, which may point to a read error. The rearrangement links TRBV5-1 to TRBJ1-2; D gene unclear. Per the germline V gene, CDR1 is SGHRS and CDR2 is YFSETQ. The CDR3 runs 13 residues. The CDR3 bases are TGTGCCAGCAGCTTGGCCGGGGAGGAGCGCTACACCTTC. Protein: CASSLAGEERYTF.

This clonotype was detected only a few times. J is TRBJ2-7 and V is TRBV20-1; D uncertain. Germline V gene lookup returns CDR1 DFQATT and CDR2 SNEGSKA (reference sequence). The CDR3 covers 13 residues. V lost 4 bases to trimming and J lost 8 bases, with 18 bases between them. CDR3 in amino acids: CSAIDGLTVQQYV. CDR3 nucleotide sequence: TGCAGTGCTATAGATGGGCTTACTGTCCAGCAGTACGTC.

In its sample, this clonotype was seen a few times. DNA for the CDR3: TGTGCCATCAGTCTCGGGACTCAGCGCTACGAGCAGTACTTC. Its protein is CAISLGTQRYEQYF. The chain is built from TRBV10-3 and TRBJ2-7, with a weak D call TRBD2 (6 bases). V lost 5 bases and J 3 bases, leaving 14 bases between the germline ends. The CDR3 is made up of 14 amino acids. Germline V gives CDR1 ENHRY, CDR2 SYGVKD.

This chain joins TRBV28 and TRBJ1-5, with 7 bases fitting TRBD1. The CDR3 loop spans 15 amino acids. Germline V CDR1 and CDR2: MDHEN, SYDVKM. V trimming: 2 bases; J trimming: 2 bases; junction bases outside the gene matches: 3. The CDR3 coding sequence is TGTGCCAGCAGTTTACGACAGGGAGGCAATCAGCCCCAGCATTTT. The encoded protein is CASSLRQGGNQPQHF.

The sample holds a few counts of this clonotype. The gene calls are TRBV13 and TRBJ2-7; 12 bases line up with TRBD1. Germline V CDR1 and CDR2: PRHDT, FYEKMQ (reference sequence). With V trimmed by 5 bases and J by 7 bases, 9 bases remained unmatched. CDR3 length: 15 amino acids. In DNA form, the CDR3 reads TGTGCCAGCAGCAGTACCGGGACAGGGGGCGGGGAGCAGTACGTC. Translation: CASSSTGTGGGEQYV.